Listed here are 10 T cell receptor beta chains from one sample, sequenced in a study of blood T cell repertoires in COVID-19. The assay was immunoSEQ multiplex PCR, and TCRdb's table has in-frame clones only and misses some. The repertoire holds about 140,000 clones, around 80% seen once, with under 15% in the top ten. Source material: peripheral blood. The receptors stem from a man aged 80 or over with acute or convalescent COVID-19.

The chain uses TRBV7-9 and TRBJ2-7; 7 bases agree with TRBD1. There are 14 residues in the CDR3. The germline V gene has CDR1 SEHNR and CDR2 FQNEAQ (reference sequence). Trimming took 5 bases from V and 2 from J; bases not matched to a gene: 6. The CDR3 DNA reads as TGTGCCAGCAGCAGGACAGGTCCCCCCTACGAGCAGTACTTC. Its translation is CASSRTGPPYEQYF. Based on the CDR3 plus reference TRBV7-9 and TRBJ2-7, the full variable domain is DTGVSQNPRHKITKRGQNVTFRCDPISEHNRLYWYRQTLGQGPEFLTYFQNEAQLEKSRLLSDRFSAERPKGSFSTLEIQRTEQGDSAMYLCASSRTGPPYEQYFGPGTRLTVT.

The chain recombines TRBV13 with TRBJ2-3, with 12 bases matching TRBD2. Per the germline V gene, CDR1 is PRHDT and CDR2 is FYEKMQ (reference sequence). This CDR3 is 18 amino acids long. The V segment lost 5 bases and the J segment 0 bases; nucleotides outside the gene matches: 9. The CDR3 DNA is TGTGCCAGCAGCGCCTGGACTAGCGGGGAAACTAGCACAGATACGCAGTATTTT. This gives the protein CASSAWTSGETSTDTQYF.

The V gene is TRBV5-1, the J gene TRBJ2-1; 7 positions agree with TRBD1. The junction had 9 bases not matched to a gene; V was cut back by 4 bases and J by 5 bases. Germline V gene sequence: CDR1 SGHRS, CDR2 YFSETQ. This CDR3 comprises 15 residues. The CDR3 nucleotides read TGCGCCAGCAGCCTTACAGGGGAGTGGAACAATGAGCAGTTCTTC. Its translation: CASSLTGEWNNEQFF.

V is TRBV6-5 and J is TRBJ1-6; D might be TRBD1 (6 bases). The germline V gene has CDR1 MNHEY and CDR2 SVGAGI. The CDR3 covers 14 residues. Between the trimmed V and J ends, which lost 5 bases and 14 bases, there was a span of 19 bases. The CDR3 is CASSRRQAQVSLHF. The CDR3 bases are TGTGCCAGCAGTCGGCGACAGGCCCAAGTCTCCCTCCACTTT.

J is TRBJ2-1 and V is TRBV24-1, with 8 bases lining up with TRBD2. The CDR3 has 16 amino acids. Germline V gene lookup returns CDR1 KGHDR and CDR2 SFDVKD. V shed 4 bases, J shed 0 bases, and the junction held 4 bases outside the gene matches. CDR3 bases: TGTGCCACCAGTGACCTGAGCGGGAGCTCCTACAATGAGCAGTTCTTC. Translated, it gives CATSDLSGSSYNEQFF.

The rearrangement joins TRBV19 to TRBJ2-3, with 11 positions matching TRBD2. This CDR3 comprises 15 residues. V was pared by 5 bases and J by 5 bases, with 6 bases of the junction left unmatched. Germline CDR1 is LNHDA and CDR2 is SQIVND (reference sequence). The CDR3 loop is CASSLSGGDIDTQYF. The CDR3 coding sequence is TGTGCCAGTAGTCTTAGCGGGGGGGATATAGATACGCAGTATTTT.

The chain is built from TRBV5-3 and TRBJ2-2; 7 bases fit TRBD1. TRBV5-3 counts as an open reading frame of uncertain function. The CDR3 has 15 amino acids. V shed 0 bases and J 7 bases; nucleotides not matched to a gene: 6. CDR3 residues: CARSLGQGLIGELFF. CDR3 sequence (DNA): TGTGCCAGAAGCTTGGGACAGGGCCTCATCGGGGAGCTGTTTTTT.

The chain combines TRBV28 with TRBJ2-7, with 7 bases fitting TRBD1. Germline CDR1 is MDHEN and CDR2 is SYDVKM. V was clipped by 8 bases and J by 3 bases; unmatched bases: 7. This CDR3 has 13 amino acids. The CDR3 region is CASFDRDFYEQYF. The CDR3, as DNA: TGTGCCAGCTTCGACAGGGATTTCTACGAGCAGTACTTC.

The V and J genes are TRBV3-1 (or the pseudogene TRBV3-2) and TRBJ1-1; D is undetermined. CDR1 and CDR2 (germline): LGHDT, YNNKEL (reference sequence). The CDR3 covers 14 residues. V was clipped by 4 bases and J by 0 bases, with 9 bases between them. Written as DNA, the CDR3 is TGTGCCAGCAGCCTCCGACACATGAACACTGAAGCTTTCTTT. Residues: CASSLRHMNTEAFF.

This clone was detected many times. The chain has TRBV7-6 and TRBJ2-5; D call uncertain. Germline CDR1 reads SGHVS; CDR2 reads FNYEAQ. CDR3 size: 16 residues. The V end was cut by 5 bases, the J end by 7 bases, with 23 bases between. The CDR3 DNA reads TGTGCCAGCAGCCTCCTCGAGACCGCTTCTAGAAGGACCCAGTACTTC. Its protein product is CASSLLETASRRTQYF.